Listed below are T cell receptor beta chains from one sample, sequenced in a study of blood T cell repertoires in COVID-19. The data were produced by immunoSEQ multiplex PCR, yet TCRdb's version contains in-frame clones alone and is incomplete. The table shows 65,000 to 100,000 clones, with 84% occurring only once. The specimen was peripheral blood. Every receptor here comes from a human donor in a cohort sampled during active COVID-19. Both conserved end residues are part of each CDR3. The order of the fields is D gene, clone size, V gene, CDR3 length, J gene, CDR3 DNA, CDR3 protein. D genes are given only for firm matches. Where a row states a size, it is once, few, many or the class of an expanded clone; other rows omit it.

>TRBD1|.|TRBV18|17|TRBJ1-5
TGTGCCAGCTCACGAACCGGGACAGCCCTTTTTGATCAGCCCCAGCATTTT
CASSRTGTALFDQPQHF
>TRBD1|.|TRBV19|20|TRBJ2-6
TGTGCCAGTACCTCCTTGGGTTGGGGACAGGGAAGTTCTGGGGCCAACGTCCTGACTTTC
CASTSLGWGQGSSGANVLTF
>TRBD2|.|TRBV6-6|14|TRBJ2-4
TGTGCCAGCAGTTACGGGCAGCGGGGGAACATTCAGTACTTC
CASSYGQRGNIQYF
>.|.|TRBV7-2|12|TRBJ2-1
TGTGCCAGCAGCTTTTTATACAATGAGCAGTTCTTC
CASSFLYNEQFF
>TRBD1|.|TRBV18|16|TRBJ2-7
TGTGCCAGCTCACCAACAGGGGGCTTGGGCTCCTACGAGCAGTACTTC
CASSPTGGLGSYEQYF
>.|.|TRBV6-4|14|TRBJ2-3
TGTGCCAGCAGTGACTCCCAGGGTTCAGATACGCAGTATTTT
CASSDSQGSDTQYF
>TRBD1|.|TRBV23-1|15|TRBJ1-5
TGCGCCAGCAGTCATACGACAGGGCTGGGGCAGCCCCAGCATTTT
CASSHTTGLGQPQHF
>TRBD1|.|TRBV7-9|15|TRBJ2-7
TGTGCCAGCAGCTCCCCACAGGGGGCTACCTACGAGCAGTACTTC
CASSSPQGATYEQYF
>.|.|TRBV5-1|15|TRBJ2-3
TGCGCCAGCAGCTTGAGGCGGGGTCGCGCGGATACGCAGTATTTT
CASSLRRGRADTQYF
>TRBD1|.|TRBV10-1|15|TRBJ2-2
TGCGCCAGCAGTGATCGGACAGGGGGGGCCGGGGAGCTGTTTTTT
CASSDRTGGAGELFF
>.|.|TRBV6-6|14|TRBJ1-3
TGTGCCAGCAGTACAGGCAGCTCTGGAAACACCATATATTTT
CASSTGSSGNTIYF
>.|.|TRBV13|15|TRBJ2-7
TGTGCCAGCAGCTCAAGGGACAAGAGTTCCTACGAGCAGTACTTC
CASSSRDKSSYEQYF
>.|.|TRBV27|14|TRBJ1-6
TGTGCCAGCAGTGCGGACAGAATTAATTCACCCCTCCACTTT
CASSADRINSPLHF
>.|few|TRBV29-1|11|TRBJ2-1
TGCAGCGTACCGGGATTTACCGAGCAGTTCTTC
CSVPGFTEQFF
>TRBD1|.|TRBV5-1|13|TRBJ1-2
TGCGCCAGCAGCTCCGGGACAGGGGTTGGCTACACCTTC
CASSSGTGVGYTF
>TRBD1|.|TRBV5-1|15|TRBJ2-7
TGCGCCAGCAGCTTGATACAGGGGGCTCCCTACGAGCAGTACTTC
CASSLIQGAPYEQYF
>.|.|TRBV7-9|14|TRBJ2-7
TGTGCCAGCAGCACGGTGGACAGATCTTACGAGCAGTACTTC
CASSTVDRSYEQYF
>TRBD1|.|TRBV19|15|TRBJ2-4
TGTGCCAGTAGTACCTTGGACAGGGGGAAAAACATTCAGTACTTC
CASSTLDRGKNIQYF
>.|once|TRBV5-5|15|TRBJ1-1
TGTGCCAGCAGCTTGGTGGGCAGGGCATACACTGAAGCTTTCTTT
CASSLVGRAYTEAFF
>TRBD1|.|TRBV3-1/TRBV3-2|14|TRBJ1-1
TGTGCCAGCACCAGGGGGCCTGGGAACACTGAAGCTTTCTTT
CASTRGPGNTEAFF